This T cell receptor (beta chain) came from a study of spatial heterogeneity in lung cancer. Study background: Within raw reads, each unique TCR and UMI combination appeared on average more than ten times.

This clonotype showed up many times. Its antigen remains unknown. Time point noted: sample taken at primary tumor resection. The donors were 55 to 85 patients with non-small cell lung cancer that was early-stage and untreated. Extraction of whole RNA from tumor, nontumor lung or frozen PBMC preceded unsorted sequencing. Whole-study results and caveats: The appearance of ubiquitous expanded tumor TCRs in blood was greater at resection than follow-up.

From germline, CDR1 is MNHEY and CDR2 SVGAGI. The CDR3 consists of 14 residues. V was clipped by 9 bases and J by 5 bases, with 19 bases between them. TCRdb fed the 5' RACE reads into MiXCR, producing one record per CDR3 protein. The top ten hold about 28% of the sample, which has 24,000 or so distinct CDR3 sequences, 3.3% seen once. The sequenced sample was PBMCs, obtained at surgery. The rearrangement joins TRBV6-5 to TRBJ2-5; D tentatively reads TRBD1 or TRBD2 (5 bases each). The receptor was isolated from a female donor with early-stage non-small cell lung cancer. CDR3 in amino acids: CASFPAGTSETQYF. CDR3 sequence (DNA): TGTGCCAGTTTTCCAGCCGGGACCTCGGAGACCCAGTACTTC.